These 26 T cell receptor beta chains were all obtained from the same sample, sequenced in a study of human CD8 memory T cell subsets (dated by TCRdb to 2019 to 2021). A Human TCR Profiling Kit was used to prepare UMI-labeled 5' RACE TCRbeta libraries. After reprocessing by TCRdb, each CDR3 protein sequence is one entry, and no DNA is given. The sample table records fewer than 20,000 distinct CDR3 sequences. The ten largest clones add up to 5% to 5.5% of the sample. The sequenced sample consisted of CD8+ T cells from PBMCs. The receptors originated from a human donor in good health.

The V gene is TRBV20-1, the J gene TRBJ2-3; TCRdb selects TRBD1, and the lack of DNA leaves this call unchecked. The germline CDR1 and CDR2 sequences are DFQATT and SNEGSKA (reference sequence). The CDR3 is made up of 15 amino acids. Here the CDR3 reads CSAPAPGGNTDTQYF.

The chain recombines TRBV12-5 with TRBJ1-2. Germline CDR1 LGHNT, CDR2 FRNRAP. This CDR3 has 13 residues. The CDR3 sequence: CASGLDERYGYTF. Filled out from reference TRBV12-5 and TRBJ1-2, the complete variable domain reads DARVTQTPRHKVTEMGQEVTMRCQPILGHNTVFWYRQTMMQGLELLAYFRNRAPLDDSGMPKDRFSAEMPDATLATLKIQPSEPRDSAVYFCASGLDERYGYTFGSGTRLTVV.

The gene calls are TRBV28 and TRBJ1-1; TCRdb reports TRBD1, a call that lacks DNA to check it against. The V gene's germline CDR1 is MDHEN and CDR2 SYDVKM. The CDR3 extends over 18 amino acids. The CDR3 loop is CASSFSPGTGSLDTEAFF.

This chain joins TRBV7-2 and TRBJ2-1. This CDR3 comprises 12 residues. Germline CDR1 SGHTA, CDR2 FQGNSA. CDR3 sequence reads: CASSLINNEQFF.

The chain couples TRBV6-2 or TRBV6-3 to TRBJ2-2; absent DNA, TCRdb's TRBD2 call cannot be checked. This CDR3 is 19 amino acids long. In germline, CDR1 is MNHEY, CDR2 SVGEGT. The CDR3 sequence: CASSYGFPGLAVNTGELFF.

The CDR3 spells CSVDGFTSGYEQYF. This chain links TRBV29-1 with TRBJ2-7; the TCRdb D gene call, TRBD2, has no DNA to confirm it. This CDR3 contains 14 residues. The germline V gene encodes CDR1 SQVTM and CDR2 ANQGSEA.

The genes are TRBV20-1 and TRBJ2-7; TCRdb's D gene call, TRBD1, goes unchecked for lack of DNA. Germline CDR1 is DFQATT and CDR2 is SNEGSKA (reference sequence). The CDR3 covers 14 residues. CDR3 loop: CSAPFTGVSYEQYF.

The gene calls are TRBV29-1 and TRBJ2-1; lacking DNA, the TRBD2 call made by TCRdb goes unchecked. The CDR3 length is 13 residues. Germline V gives CDR1 SQVTM, CDR2 ANQGSEA. Here the CDR3 reads CSVEVAGGNEQFF.

V and J are TRBV20-1 and TRBJ1-2; TCRdb calls TRBD1, which cannot be checked without DNA. Germline CDR1 and CDR2: DFQATT and SNEGSKA (reference sequence). The CDR3 spans 13 residues. CDR3 sequence reads: CSARQEGDYGYTF.

According to its frequency, this clonotype is medium-sized (0.01 to 0.1%). The chain recombines TRBV20-1 with TRBJ2-7; TCRdb's D call of TRBD2 is untestable without DNA. In germline, CDR1 is DFQATT, CDR2 SNEGSKA (reference sequence). The CDR3 covers 14 residues. The CDR3 spells CSAREGLGFYEQYF.

V gene TRBV27 combines with J gene TRBJ1-1; TCRdb lists TRBD1, though no DNA is available to test this call. The CDR3 totals 12 residues. CDR1 is MNHEY and CDR2 is SMNVEV in the germline V gene (reference sequence). This chain's CDR3 is CASHTGGTEAFF.

This chain links TRBV24-1 with TRBJ2-1; there is no DNA to check the TCRdb D call of TRBD2. Germline CDR1 reads KGHDR; CDR2 reads SFDVKD. The length of the CDR3 is 18 residues. This CDR3 is CATSDLGLAGETYNEQFF.

The chain joins TRBV6-6 to TRBJ1-3; TCRdb names TRBD1, which stays unverified in the absence of DNA. This CDR3 contains 13 residues. The germline V gene has CDR1 MNHNY and CDR2 SVGAGI (reference sequence). The CDR3 sequence is CASSPGRANTIYF.

The chain links TRBV7-7 to TRBJ1-5; TCRdb picks TRBD1, but there is no DNA to check that call. CDR3 length: 16 residues. Germline values: CDR1 SSHAT, CDR2 FNYEAQ (reference sequence). The CDR3: CASSFKIRDRDQPQHF. Together with reference TRBV7-7 and TRBJ1-5, the CDR3 gives the full variable domain: GAGVSQSPRYKVTKRGQDVTLRCDPISSHATLYWYQQALGQGPEFLTYFNYEAQPDKSGLPSDRFSAERPEGSISTLTIQRTEQRDSAMYRCASSFKIRDRDQPQHFGDGTRLSIL.

In terms of frequency, this clonotype is medium-sized (0.01 to 0.1%). This CDR3 reads CASSQESLAAYNEQFF. The chain is built from TRBV14 and TRBJ2-1; the TCRdb call, TRBD2, lacks DNA for checking. Germline assignment: CDR1 SGHDN and CDR2 FVKESK. The CDR3 extends over 16 amino acids.

CDR3: CASRVSESSYNEQFF. The chain couples TRBV4-3 to TRBJ2-1. The CDR3 spans 15 residues. The germline gives CDR1 LGHNA, CDR2 YSLEER.

This clonotype is medium-sized by frequency. CDR3 sequence reads: CASSRTGGAFEKLFF. J is TRBJ1-4 and V is TRBV6-5; TCRdb reports TRBD1, a call that lacks DNA to check it against. CDR3 length: 15 residues. CDR1 and CDR2 (germline): MNHEY, SVGAGI.

The chain employs TRBV6-6 and TRBJ2-7; TCRdb lists TRBD1, though no DNA is available to test this call. The CDR3 sequence is 15 residues long. Germline values: CDR1 MNHNY, CDR2 SVGAGI (reference sequence). CDR3 protein: CASSYSTGAFYEQYF.

The V gene is TRBV19, the J gene TRBJ1-1; with no DNA, the TCRdb D assignment of TRBD1 cannot be verified. The CDR3 runs to 14 residues. The germline V gene encodes CDR1 LNHDA and CDR2 SQIVND (reference sequence). The CDR3 spells CASSPGTGGPEAFF.

This clonotype is called medium-sized based on its frequency. V gene TRBV29-1 combines with J gene TRBJ2-2; TCRdb calls TRBD2, which cannot be checked without DNA. This CDR3 is 15 amino acids long. From germline, CDR1 is SQVTM and CDR2 ANQGSEA. The CDR3 protein is CSVEDPSSWGGELFF.

The chain has TRBV3-1 and TRBJ2-1; the D gene TCRdb calls, TRBD1, cannot be checked with no DNA. CDR3 size: 14 residues. The germline CDR1 and CDR2 sequences are LGHDT and YNNKEL (reference sequence). The CDR3 spells CASSQGDRGHEQFF.

This rearrangement joins TRBV7-6 to TRBJ1-1. The CDR3 is 12 residues long. Germline V gives CDR1 SGHVS, CDR2 FNYEAQ. CDR3: CASGPLNTEAFF.

The chain has TRBV4-2 and TRBJ2-1. CDR3 size: 12 residues. Germline V gene lookup returns CDR1 LGHNA and CDR2 YNFKEQ. CDR3 region: CASSQDLPEQFF.

This chain uses TRBV12-3 or TRBV12-4 with TRBJ1-4; checking the TCRdb D call of TRBD1 is not possible without DNA. This CDR3 comprises 12 residues. The CDR3: CASSTGLEKLFF.

The rearrangement links TRBV29-1 to TRBJ1-1; with no DNA, the TCRdb D assignment of TRBD1 cannot be verified. Germline assignment: CDR1 SQVTM and CDR2 ANQGSEA. The CDR3 has 15 amino acids. The CDR3 reads CSVELSMGENTEAFF.

The genes are TRBV27 and TRBJ2-1; the TCRdb D gene call, TRBD1, has no DNA to confirm it. Germline V gene lookup returns CDR1 MNHEY and CDR2 SMNVEV (reference sequence). The CDR3 extends over 13 amino acids. CDR3 sequence: CASSLLGGGEQFF.